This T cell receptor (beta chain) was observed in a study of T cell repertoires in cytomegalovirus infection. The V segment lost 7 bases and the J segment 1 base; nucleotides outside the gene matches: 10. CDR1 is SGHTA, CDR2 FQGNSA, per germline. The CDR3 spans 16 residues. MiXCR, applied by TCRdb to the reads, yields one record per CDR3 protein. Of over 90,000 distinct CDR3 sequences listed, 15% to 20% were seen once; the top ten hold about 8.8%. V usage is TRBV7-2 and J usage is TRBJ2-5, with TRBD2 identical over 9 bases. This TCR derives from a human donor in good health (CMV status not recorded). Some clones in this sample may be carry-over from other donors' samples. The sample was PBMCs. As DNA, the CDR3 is TGTGCCAGCACCACCGCCATACTAGCGGGCCAAGAGACCCAGTACTTC. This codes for CASTTAILAGQETQYF.